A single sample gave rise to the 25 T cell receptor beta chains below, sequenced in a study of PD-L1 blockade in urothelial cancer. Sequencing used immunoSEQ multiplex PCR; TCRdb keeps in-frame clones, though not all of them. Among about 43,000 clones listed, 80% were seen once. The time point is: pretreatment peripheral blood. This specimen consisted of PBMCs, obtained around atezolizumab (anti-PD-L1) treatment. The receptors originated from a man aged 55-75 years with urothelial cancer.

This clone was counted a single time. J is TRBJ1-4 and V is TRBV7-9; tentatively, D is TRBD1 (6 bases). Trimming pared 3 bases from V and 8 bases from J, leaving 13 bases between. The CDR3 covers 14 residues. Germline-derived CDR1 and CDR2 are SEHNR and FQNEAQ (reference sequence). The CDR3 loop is CASSFQGTDEKLFF. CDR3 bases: TGTGCCAGCAGCTTCCAGGGGACGGACGAAAAACTGTTTTTT.

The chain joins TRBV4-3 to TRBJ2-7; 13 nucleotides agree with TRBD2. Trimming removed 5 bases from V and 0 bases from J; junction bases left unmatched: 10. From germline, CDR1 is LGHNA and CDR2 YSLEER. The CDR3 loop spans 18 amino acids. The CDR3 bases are TGCGCCAGCAGCAACGATATCCGGACTAGCGGGAGCTCCTACGAGCAGTACTTC. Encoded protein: CASSNDIRTSGSSYEQYF.

CDR3 sequence reads: CASSLVSSTDTQYF. The DNA of the CDR3 is TGTGCCAGCAGCTTAGTCTCTTCCACAGATACGCAGTATTTT. The gene calls are TRBV7-9 and TRBJ2-3, with D uncertain. The CDR3 covers 14 residues. Germline V gene lookup returns CDR1 SEHNR and CDR2 FQNEAQ (reference sequence). The V and J ends lost 1 base and 2 bases respectively, with 7 bases between them.

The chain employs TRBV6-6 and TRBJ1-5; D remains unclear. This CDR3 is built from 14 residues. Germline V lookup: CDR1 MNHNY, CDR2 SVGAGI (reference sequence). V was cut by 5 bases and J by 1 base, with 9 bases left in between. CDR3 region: CASSLPPSNQPQHF. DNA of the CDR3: TGTGCCAGCAGTCTACCCCCCAGCAATCAGCCCCAGCATTTT.

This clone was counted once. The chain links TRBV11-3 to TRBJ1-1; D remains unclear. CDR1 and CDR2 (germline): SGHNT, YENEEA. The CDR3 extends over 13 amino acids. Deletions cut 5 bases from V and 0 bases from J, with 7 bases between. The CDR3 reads CASSPGVNTEAFF. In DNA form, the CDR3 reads TGTGCCAGCAGCCCTGGAGTGAACACTGAAGCTTTCTTT.

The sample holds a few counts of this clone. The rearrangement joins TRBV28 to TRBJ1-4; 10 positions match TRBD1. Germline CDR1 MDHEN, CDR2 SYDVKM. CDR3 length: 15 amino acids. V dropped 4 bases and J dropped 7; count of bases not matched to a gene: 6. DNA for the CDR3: TGTGCCAGCAGTTCCGAGACAGGGGGCTTTGAAAAACTGTTTTTT. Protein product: CASSSETGGFEKLFF.

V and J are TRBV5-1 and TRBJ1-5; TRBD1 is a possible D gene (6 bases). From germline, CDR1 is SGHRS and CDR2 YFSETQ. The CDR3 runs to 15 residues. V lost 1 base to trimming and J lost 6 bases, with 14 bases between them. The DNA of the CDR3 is TGCGCCAGCAGCTTGTTGTCAGGGGAAGGTCAGCCCCAGCATTTT. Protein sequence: CASSLLSGEGQPQHF.

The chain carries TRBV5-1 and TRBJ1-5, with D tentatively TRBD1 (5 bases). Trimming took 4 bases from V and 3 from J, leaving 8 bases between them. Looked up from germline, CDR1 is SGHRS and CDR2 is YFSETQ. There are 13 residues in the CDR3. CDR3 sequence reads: CASSQGANQPQHF. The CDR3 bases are TGCGCCAGCAGCCAGGGTGCCAATCAGCCCCAGCATTTT.

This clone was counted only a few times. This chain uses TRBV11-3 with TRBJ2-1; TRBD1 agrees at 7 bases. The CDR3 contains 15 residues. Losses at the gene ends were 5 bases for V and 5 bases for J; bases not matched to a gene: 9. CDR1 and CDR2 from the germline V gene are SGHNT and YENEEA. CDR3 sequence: CASSHRQGRHNEQFF. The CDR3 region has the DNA TGTGCCAGCAGCCACCGACAGGGCAGGCACAATGAGCAGTTCTTC.

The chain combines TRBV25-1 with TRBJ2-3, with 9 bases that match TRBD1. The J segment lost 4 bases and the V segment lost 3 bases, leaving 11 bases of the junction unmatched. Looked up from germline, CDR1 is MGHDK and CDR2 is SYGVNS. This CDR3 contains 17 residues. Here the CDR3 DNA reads TGTGCCAGCAGTGATCTCGGGGACAGGGATTTATCAGATACGCAGTATTTT. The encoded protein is CASSDLGDRDLSDTQYF.

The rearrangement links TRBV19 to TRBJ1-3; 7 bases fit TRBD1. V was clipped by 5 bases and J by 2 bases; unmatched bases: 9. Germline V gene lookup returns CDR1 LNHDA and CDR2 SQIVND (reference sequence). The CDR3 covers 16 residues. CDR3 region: CASSVDPDRAGNTIYF. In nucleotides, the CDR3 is TGTGCCAGTAGTGTCGACCCAGACAGGGCTGGAAACACCATATATTTT. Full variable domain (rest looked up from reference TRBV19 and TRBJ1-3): DGGITQSPKYLFRKEGQNVTLSCEQNLNHDAMYWYRQDPGQGLRLIYYSQIVNDFQKGDIAEGYSVSREKKESFPLTVTSAQKNPTAFYLCASSVDPDRAGNTIYFGEGSWLTVV.

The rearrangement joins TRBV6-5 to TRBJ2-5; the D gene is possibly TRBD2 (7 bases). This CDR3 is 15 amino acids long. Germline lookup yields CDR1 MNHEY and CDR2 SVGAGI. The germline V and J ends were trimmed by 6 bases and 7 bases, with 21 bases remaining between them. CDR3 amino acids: CASSLGGAGAPTQYF. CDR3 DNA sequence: TGTGCCAGCAGCTTGGGGGGGGCCGGTGCCCCGACCCAGTACTTC.

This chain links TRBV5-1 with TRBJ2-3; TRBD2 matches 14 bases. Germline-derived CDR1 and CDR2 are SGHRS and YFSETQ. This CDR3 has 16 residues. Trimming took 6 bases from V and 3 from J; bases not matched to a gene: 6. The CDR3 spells CASMIGTSGSTDTQYF. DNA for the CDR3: TGCGCCAGCATGATCGGGACTAGCGGGAGTACAGATACGCAGTATTTT.

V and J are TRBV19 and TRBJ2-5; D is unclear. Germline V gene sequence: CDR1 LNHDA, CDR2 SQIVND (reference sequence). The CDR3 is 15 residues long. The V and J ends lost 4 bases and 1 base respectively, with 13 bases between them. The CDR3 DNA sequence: TGTGCCAGTAGTAGGGCAGATCGCATCCAAGAGACCCAGTACTTC. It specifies CASSRADRIQETQYF.

Here the CDR3 reads CASSLGSSGSDEQFF. The CDR3 coding sequence is TGCGCCAGCAGCTTGGGAAGCAGCGGGAGCGATGAGCAGTTCTTC. This chain links TRBV5-1 with TRBJ2-1, with 8 bases aligning to TRBD2. Germline V gives CDR1 SGHRS, CDR2 YFSETQ. There are 15 residues in the CDR3. V lost 0 bases to trimming and J lost 8 bases; unmatched junction nucleotides: 7.

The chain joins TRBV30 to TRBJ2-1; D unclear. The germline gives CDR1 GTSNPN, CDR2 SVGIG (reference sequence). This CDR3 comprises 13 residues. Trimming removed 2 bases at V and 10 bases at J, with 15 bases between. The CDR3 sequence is CAWSRLPSTEQFF. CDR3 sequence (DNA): TGTGCCTGGAGTCGGTTACCCTCAACGGAGCAGTTCTTC.

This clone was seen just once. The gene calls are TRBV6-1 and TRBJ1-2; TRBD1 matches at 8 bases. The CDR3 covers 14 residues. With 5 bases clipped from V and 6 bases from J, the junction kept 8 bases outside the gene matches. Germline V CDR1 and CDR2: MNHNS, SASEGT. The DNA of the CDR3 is TGTGCCAGCAGTTGGGACAGGAGGGTAGATGGCTACACCTTC. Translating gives CASSWDRRVDGYTF.

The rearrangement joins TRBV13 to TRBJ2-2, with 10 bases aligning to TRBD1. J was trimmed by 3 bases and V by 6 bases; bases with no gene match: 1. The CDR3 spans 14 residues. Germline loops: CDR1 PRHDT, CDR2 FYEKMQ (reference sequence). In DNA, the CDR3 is TGTGCCAGCAGGGACAGGGGGGACACCGGGGAGCTGTTTTTT. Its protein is CASRDRGDTGELFF.

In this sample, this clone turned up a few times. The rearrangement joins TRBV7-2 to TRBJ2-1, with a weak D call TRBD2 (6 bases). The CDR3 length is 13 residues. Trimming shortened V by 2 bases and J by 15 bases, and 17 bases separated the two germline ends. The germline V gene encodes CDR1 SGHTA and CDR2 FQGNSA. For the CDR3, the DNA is TGTGCCAGCAGCTTACTAGCTGACCCCGGGGGGTTCTTC. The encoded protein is CASSLLADPGGFF.

The CDR3 loop is CASSRQGGLEQYF. The CDR3 DNA reads TGCGCCAGCAGTCGACAGGGGGGTCTCGAGCAGTACTTC. The rearrangement uses TRBV10-1 and TRBJ2-7; 9 bases are a match to TRBD1. Germline V lookup: CDR1 WNHNN, CDR2 SYGVQD (reference sequence). CDR3 size: 13 residues. The V gene end was trimmed by 5 bases and the J gene end by 6 bases; junction bases not matched to a gene: 5.

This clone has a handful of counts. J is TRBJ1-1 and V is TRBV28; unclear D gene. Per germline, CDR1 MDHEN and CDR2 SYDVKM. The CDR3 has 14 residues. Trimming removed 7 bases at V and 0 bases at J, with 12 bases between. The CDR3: CASTLGLLNTEAFF. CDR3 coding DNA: TGTGCCAGCACACTCGGACTTTTGAACACTGAAGCTTTCTTT.

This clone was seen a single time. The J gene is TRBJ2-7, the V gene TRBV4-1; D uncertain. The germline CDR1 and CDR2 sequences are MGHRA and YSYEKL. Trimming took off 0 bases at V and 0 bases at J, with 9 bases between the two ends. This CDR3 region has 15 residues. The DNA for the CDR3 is TGCGCCAGCAGCCAAGATAGGCTAGTCTCCTACGAGCAGTACTTC. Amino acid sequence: CASSQDRLVSYEQYF.

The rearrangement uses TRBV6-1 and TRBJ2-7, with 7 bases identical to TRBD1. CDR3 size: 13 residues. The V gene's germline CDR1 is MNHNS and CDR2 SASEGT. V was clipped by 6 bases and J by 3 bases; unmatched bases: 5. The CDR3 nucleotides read TGTGCCAGCAGAAGGGACAGCCGCTACGAGCAGTACTTC. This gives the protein CASRRDSRYEQYF.

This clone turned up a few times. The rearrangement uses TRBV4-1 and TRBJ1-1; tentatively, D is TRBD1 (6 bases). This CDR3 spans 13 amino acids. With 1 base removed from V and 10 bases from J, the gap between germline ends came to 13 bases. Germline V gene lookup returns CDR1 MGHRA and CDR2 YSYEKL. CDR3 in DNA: TGCGCCAGCAGCCAAGCAGGGGTGCGGTCAGCTTTCTTT. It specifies CASSQAGVRSAFF.

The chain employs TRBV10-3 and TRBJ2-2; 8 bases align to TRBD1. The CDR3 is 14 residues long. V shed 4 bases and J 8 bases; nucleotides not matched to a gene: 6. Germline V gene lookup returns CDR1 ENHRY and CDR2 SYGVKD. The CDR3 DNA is TGTGCCATCAGTGCGGACAGGGCCTCAGGGGAGCTGTTTTTT. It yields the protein CAISADRASGELFF.